This TCR beta chain was sequenced during a study of beta chain features in type 1 diabetes. Study details: Summed over all samples, the examined sorted cells came to 85 million to 140 million. Study outcomes and limitations: Insertions were fewer and deletions more numerous at VDJ junctions in type 1 diabetes patients. Naive, central memory and Treg TCRB repertoires seemed to resemble each other more closely in patients than they did in healthy donors. Here, the possible influence of HLA type (on TCRB rearrangement) remained unresolved. Shortening that was moderate but significant affected the TCRB CDR3s of Type 1 diabetes patients in all four CD4+ subsets.

The CDR3 sequence is 14 residues long. V lost 7 bases to trimming and J lost 6 bases, with 15 bases between them. Germline CDR1 reads SNHLY; CDR2 reads FYNNEI. The sequenced template was cDNA made from the entire isolated RNA. Sequencing was performed with immunoSEQ multiplex PCR; in TCRdb, only in-frame clones are kept and a portion is missing. The sample lists about 710,000 clones, over 13% occurring once. This clone was observed a handful of times. Its specificity is unknown. This receptor was obtained from a man aged 18-30 years with type 1 diabetes. Sequences were obtained from naive CD4+ T cells from blood. This chain connects TRBV2 to TRBJ1-4, with D uncertain. The CDR3 protein is CASTGQVLYEKLFF. In DNA form, the CDR3 reads TGTGCCAGCACGGGTCAGGTTCTTTATGAAAAACTGTTTTTT.